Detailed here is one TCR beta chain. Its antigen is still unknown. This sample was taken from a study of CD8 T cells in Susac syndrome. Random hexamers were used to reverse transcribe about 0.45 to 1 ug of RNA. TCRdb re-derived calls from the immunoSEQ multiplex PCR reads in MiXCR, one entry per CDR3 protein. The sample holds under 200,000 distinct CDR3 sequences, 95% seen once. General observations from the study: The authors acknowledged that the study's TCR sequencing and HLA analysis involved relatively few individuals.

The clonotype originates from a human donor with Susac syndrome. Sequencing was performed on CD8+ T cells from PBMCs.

The CDR3 nucleotides are TGTGCCAGCAGTTTAAGGAGGACTACCTACGAGCAGTACTTC. It encodes CASSLRRTTYEQYF. The V and J genes are TRBV27 and TRBJ2-7, with D perhaps TRBD2 (6 bases). Trimming left V 2 bases short and J 2 bases short, with 10 bases between. The CDR3 covers 14 residues. Germline-derived CDR1 and CDR2 are MNHEY and SMNVEV (reference sequence).